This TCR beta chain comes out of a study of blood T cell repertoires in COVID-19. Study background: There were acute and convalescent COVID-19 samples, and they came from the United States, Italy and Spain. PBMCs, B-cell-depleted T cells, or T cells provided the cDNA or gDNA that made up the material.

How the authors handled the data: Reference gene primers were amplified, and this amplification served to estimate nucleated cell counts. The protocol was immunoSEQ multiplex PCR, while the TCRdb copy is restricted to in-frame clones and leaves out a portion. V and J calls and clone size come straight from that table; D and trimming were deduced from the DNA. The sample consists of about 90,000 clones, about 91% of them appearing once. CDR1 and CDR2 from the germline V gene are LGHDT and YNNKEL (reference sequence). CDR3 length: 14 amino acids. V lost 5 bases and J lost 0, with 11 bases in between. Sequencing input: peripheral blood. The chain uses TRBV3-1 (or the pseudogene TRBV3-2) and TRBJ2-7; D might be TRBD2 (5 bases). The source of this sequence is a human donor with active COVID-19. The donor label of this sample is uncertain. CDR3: CASSSRGYSYEQYF. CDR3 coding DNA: TGTGCCAGCAGCTCGCGAGGGTACTCCTACGAGCAGTACTTC.